This TCR beta chain was captured in a study of T-cell memory formation after mild COVID-19. The table lists this clonotype with a few counts. TCRdb redid the calling of the 5' RACE reads with MiXCR, one entry per CDR3 protein. The sample lists about 560,000 distinct CDR3 sequences, roughly a fifth occurring once. Source material: PBMCs or a T cell subset sorted from them (not recorded which). The origin of this receptor is an adult woman who had mild COVID-19 (a few samples of this study predate the infection). Cell type and time point are not known.

The CDR3 sequence is CATSRDSRSNYGYTF. As DNA, the CDR3 is TGTGCCACCAGCAGAGATTCCCGGTCTAACTATGGCTACACCTTC. The V gene is TRBV15, the J gene TRBJ1-2; D unclear. CDR3 length equals 15 residues. V lost 0 bases, J lost 0 bases, and 8 bases lay in between. The germline CDR1 and CDR2 sequences are LNHNV and YYDKDF (reference sequence).